The 29 T cell receptor beta chains listed next were all sequenced from one sample in a study of blood T cell repertoires in COVID-19. Generated by immunoSEQ multiplex PCR, the TCRdb table keeps only in-frame clones and is missing some. The sample has roughly 480,000 clones, 89% seen once. The sequencing input was peripheral blood. The receptors stem from a man aged 18 to 35 with COVID-19, enrolled during active disease.

CDR3 coding DNA: TGCGCCAGCAGCCCGGCTAGCAGTACCTACGAGCAGTACTTC. Translation: CASSPASSTYEQYF. The chain uses TRBV5-1 and TRBJ2-7; D is possibly TRBD2 (5 bases). The CDR3 length is 14 residues. Deletions cut 4 bases from V and 2 bases from J, with 13 bases between. From germline, CDR1 is SGHRS and CDR2 YFSETQ.

The chain carries TRBV24-1 and TRBJ2-1, with 12 bases that match TRBD2. Trimming took 3 bases from V and 8 from J; bases not matched to a gene: 7. Germline V gene sequence: CDR1 KGHDR, CDR2 SFDVKD. The CDR3 loop spans 16 amino acids. The CDR3 here is CATSDRLAGVWDEQFF. The CDR3, as DNA: TGTGCCACCAGTGATAGACTAGCGGGAGTGTGGGATGAGCAGTTCTTC.

V gene TRBV5-1 combines with J gene TRBJ1-4, with a possible D match to TRBD1 (5 bases). The CDR3 is 13 residues long. CDR1 SGHRS and CDR2 YFSETQ come from the germline V gene. Trimming took 2 bases from V and 4 from J, leaving 6 bases between them. CDR3 coding DNA: TGCGCCAGCAGCTTACAGGTTAATGAAAAACTGTTTTTT. Amino acid sequence: CASSLQVNEKLFF.

The chain joins TRBV13 to TRBJ2-7; 9 bases map to TRBD1. The CDR3 spans 16 residues. Trimming removed 5 bases from V and 4 bases from J; junction bases left unmatched: 12. Germline V CDR1 and CDR2: PRHDT, FYEKMQ (reference sequence). The CDR3 here is CASSPPYTGGAYEQYF. CDR3 bases: TGTGCCAGCAGCCCCCCATATACAGGGGGCGCATACGAGCAGTACTTC.

The genes are TRBV28 and TRBJ1-4; D remains unclear. The length of the CDR3 is 12 residues. Germline CDR1 reads MDHEN; CDR2 reads SYDVKM. Trimming shortened V by 5 bases and J by 6 bases, and 7 bases separated the two germline ends. The CDR3 here is CASSAHHEKLFF. DNA of the CDR3: TGTGCCAGCAGTGCGCACCATGAAAAACTGTTTTTT.

This rearrangement joins TRBV15 to TRBJ2-6, with a weak D call TRBD1 (5 bases). V gave up 1 base and J gave up 2 bases, with 6 bases separating them. The CDR3 consists of 15 residues. Germline CDR1 and CDR2: LNHNV and YYDKDF (reference sequence). The CDR3 is CATSRGGAGANVLTF. The DNA of the CDR3 is TGTGCCACCAGCAGAGGGGGCGCTGGGGCCAACGTCCTGACTTTC.

The J gene is TRBJ2-7, the V gene TRBV19; D unclear. The CDR3 extends over 14 amino acids. Trimming shortened V by 5 bases and J by 5 bases, and 16 bases separated the two germline ends. Germline CDR1 reads LNHDA; CDR2 reads SQIVND (reference sequence). The DNA of the CDR3 is TGTGCCAGTAGTCCTGACATGACGATCCACGAGCAGTACTTC. Encoded protein: CASSPDMTIHEQYF.

The rearrangement uses TRBV7-2 and TRBJ2-7, with 9 bases that match TRBD2. From germline, CDR1 is SGHTA and CDR2 FQGNSA. The CDR3 loop spans 17 amino acids. V gave up 4 bases and J gave up 2 bases; unmatched junction bases: 12. This chain's CDR3 is CASSSLTGSGGAYEQYF. CDR3 coding DNA: TGTGCCAGCAGCTCCCTTACGGGTAGCGGGGGAGCCTACGAGCAGTACTTC.

This clone showed up just once. V is TRBV6-5 and J is TRBJ2-3, with D perhaps TRBD2 (5 bases). Germline V CDR1 and CDR2: MNHEY, SVGAGI. V was pared by 7 bases and J by 3 bases, with 17 bases between. The CDR3 length is 15 residues. CDR3 bases: TGTGCCAGCACCAGAGGGCTGGTGGGGACAGATACGCAGTATTTT. Encoded protein: CASTRGLVGTDTQYF.

The chain combines TRBV6-5 with TRBJ2-1, with 9 bases that match TRBD1. V lost 4 bases, J lost 7 bases, and 8 bases stayed unmatched. Germline V gene lookup returns CDR1 MNHEY and CDR2 SVGAGI. The CDR3 consists of 15 residues. The DNA for the CDR3 is TGTGCCAGCAGTTCGGGACAGGGAGGTTGGAATGAGCAGTTCTTC. It codes for CASSSGQGGWNEQFF.

V is TRBV18 and J is TRBJ1-2; D is possibly TRBD1 (6 bases). CDR1 and CDR2 from the germline V gene are KGHSH and LQKENI. CDR3 size: 16 residues. V lost 0 bases and J lost 6, with 17 bases in between. CDR3 sequence reads: CASSPPGYQGRDGYTF. The CDR3 DNA reads TGTGCCAGCTCACCACCTGGATATCAGGGGAGGGATGGCTACACCTTC. Full variable domain (rest looked up from reference TRBV18 and TRBJ1-2): NAGVMQNPRHLVRRRGQEARLRCSPMKGHSHVYWYRQLPEEGLKFMVYLQKENIIDESGMPKERFSAEFPKEGPSILRIQQVVRGDSAAYFCASSPPGYQGRDGYTFGSGTRLTVV.

The rearrangement uses TRBV7-3 and TRBJ2-7; D is possibly TRBD1 (8 bases). This CDR3 is 13 amino acids long. Trimming stripped 5 bases from V and 7 bases from J, with 15 bases between. The germline gives CDR1 SGHTA, CDR2 FQGTGA. CDR3 residues: CASSRDRGGEQYF. The CDR3 region has the DNA TGTGCCAGCAGCCGTGACAGGGGAGGGGAGCAGTACTTC.

The chain couples TRBV2 to TRBJ2-1; D possibly corresponds to TRBD2 (6 bases). Trimming removed 8 bases from V and 4 bases from J, with 12 bases in between. Germline CDR1 SNHLY, CDR2 FYNNEI. The CDR3 has 13 amino acids. The CDR3 DNA is TGTGCCAGCGATAGGACTATTTACAATGAGCAGTTCTTC. It codes for CASDRTIYNEQFF.

The gene calls are TRBV29-1 and TRBJ1-1; TRBD1 is a possible D gene (5 bases). From germline, CDR1 is SQVTM and CDR2 ANQGSEA. V lost 7 bases to trimming and J lost 8 bases, with 17 bases between them. The CDR3 spans 12 residues. DNA of the CDR3: TGCAGCGGACGCAGGGCAGGTCTCGAAGCTTTCTTT. It specifies CSGRRAGLEAFF.

The gene calls are TRBV5-4 and TRBJ1-4; 11 bases line up with TRBD1. Trimming removed 3 bases from V and 6 bases from J; junction bases left unmatched: 4. The CDR3 spans 15 residues. The germline V gene has CDR1 SGHNT and CDR2 YYREEE (reference sequence). CDR3 DNA sequence: TGTGCCAGCAGCTCAGGGGACAGGGGGGATGAAAAACTGTTTTTT. The encoded protein is CASSSGDRGDEKLFF.

The rearrangement joins TRBV10-2 to TRBJ2-7, with a possible D match to TRBD1 (6 bases). V was pared by 8 bases and J by 2 bases, with 7 bases between. Germline CDR1 is WSHSY and CDR2 is SAAADI. There are 11 residues in the CDR3. The CDR3 region has the DNA TGCGCCAGCCAGGGGACCTACGAGCAGTACTTC. It encodes CASQGTYEQYF.

This clone occurred many times. The V gene is TRBV11-2, the J gene TRBJ2-5; 8 nucleotides align to TRBD2. There are 14 residues in the CDR3. Per germline, CDR1 SGHAT and CDR2 FQNNGV. Trimming cost V 2 bases and J 5 bases; bases outside gene matches: 4. Written as DNA, the CDR3 is TGTGCCAGCAGCTTAAATCCTAGCGGGGAGACCCAGTACTTC. Translating it yields CASSLNPSGETQYF.

The chain uses TRBV27 and TRBJ2-7, with 9 bases identical to TRBD1. The V and J ends lost 5 bases and 6 bases, in that order; junction bases with no gene match: 5. Germline V gene data show CDR1 as MNHEY and CDR2 as SMNVEV (reference sequence). The CDR3 loop spans 13 amino acids. In DNA, the CDR3 is TGTGCCAGCAGTCTAGGGACAGGGATCGAGCAGTACTTC. Encoded protein: CASSLGTGIEQYF.

The chain joins TRBV2 to TRBJ2-1; D might be TRBD2 (6 bases). Trimming cost V 10 bases and J 0 bases, with 16 bases left between them. The CDR3 covers 15 residues. Germline V lookup: CDR1 SNHLY, CDR2 FYNNEI. CDR3 sequence (DNA): TGTGCCATCACGACTCGGCGGGGCTCCTACAATGAGCAGTTCTTC. Translation: CAITTRRGSYNEQFF.

J is TRBJ2-3 and V is TRBV11-2; 8 bases are shared with TRBD2. The CDR3 is made up of 15 amino acids. V shed 1 base, J shed 5 bases, and the junction held 5 bases outside the gene matches. CDR1 is SGHAT and CDR2 is FQNNGV in the germline V gene. The chain's CDR3 is CASSLGGLAGDTQYF. CDR3 nucleotide sequence: TGTGCCAGCAGCTTAGGGGGGCTAGCGGGAGATACGCAGTATTTT.

The CDR3: CASSRGTSGTTGELFF. Here the CDR3 DNA reads TGTGCCAGCAGCCGCGGGACTAGCGGGACCACCGGGGAGCTGTTTTTT. This chain uses TRBV11-1 with TRBJ2-2, with 13 bases matching TRBD2. This CDR3 is 16 amino acids long. Germline CDR1 is SGHAT and CDR2 is FQDESV (reference sequence). After removal of 5 bases from V and 4 bases from J, the junction contained 4 bases not matched to a gene.

The chain employs TRBV4-1 and TRBJ2-5; TRBD2 agrees at 14 bases. Germline V gene lookup returns CDR1 MGHRA and CDR2 YSYEKL. The CDR3 length is 18 residues. The V and J ends lost 2 bases and 5 bases, in that order; junction bases with no gene match: 10. The CDR3 region has the DNA TGCGCCAGCAGCCAAAATTTCGGGACTAGCGGGAGTTTGGAGACCCAGTACTTC. Translation: CASSQNFGTSGSLETQYF.

The chain recombines TRBV5-4 with TRBJ2-1; D unclear. This CDR3 has 16 residues. The germline V and J ends were trimmed by 0 bases and 0 bases, with 10 bases remaining between them. Germline V gene data show CDR1 as SGHNT and CDR2 as YYREEE (reference sequence). In nucleotides, the CDR3 is TGTGCCAGCAGCTTGGAAGGTCCTAGCTCCTACAATGAGCAGTTCTTC. Its protein is CASSLEGPSSYNEQFF.

The V and J genes are TRBV3-1 (or the pseudogene TRBV3-2) and TRBJ2-2, with TRBD2 matching 13 bases. J gave up 4 bases and V 4 bases, and 9 bases lay outside the gene matches. The CDR3 runs 18 residues. Germline CDR1 reads LGHDT; CDR2 reads YNNKEL (reference sequence). Written as DNA, the CDR3 is TGTGCCAGCAGCCGGGGACTAGCGGGGTTGGCCCGCACCGGGGAGCTGTTTTTT. This codes for CASSRGLAGLARTGELFF.

The chain combines TRBV25-1 with TRBJ1-2; the match to TRBD1 covers 8 bases. The CDR3 totals 13 residues. The germline V gene encodes CDR1 MGHDK and CDR2 SYGVNS. The trim removed 5 bases at V and 8 bases at J, leaving 7 bases unmatched. The CDR3 here is CASSMWTGNGYTF. As DNA, the CDR3 is TGTGCCAGCAGTATGTGGACAGGGAACGGCTACACCTTC.

The rearrangement uses TRBV15 and TRBJ2-5, with TRBD1 matching over 7 bases. CDR1 is LNHNV and CDR2 is YYDKDF in the germline V gene (reference sequence). The CDR3 covers 14 residues. V gave up 0 bases and J gave up 3 bases; unmatched junction bases: 1. CDR3 nucleotide sequence: TGTGCCACCAGCAGAGACCAGGGGGAAGAGACCCAGTACTTC. It encodes CATSRDQGEETQYF.

The chain joins TRBV6-5 to TRBJ2-4; D possibly corresponds to TRBD2 (6 bases). V lost 8 bases and J 2 bases, leaving 10 bases between the germline ends. The CDR3 is made up of 13 amino acids. In germline, CDR1 is MNHEY, CDR2 SVGAGI. In nucleotides, the CDR3 is TGTGCCAGCGGGGCGGGAACCAAAAACATTCAGTACTTC. This encodes CASGAGTKNIQYF.

The chain combines TRBV30 with TRBJ2-7, with 8 bases identical to TRBD2. The CDR3 covers 13 residues. Germline assignment: CDR1 GTSNPN and CDR2 SVGIG (reference sequence). Trimming removed 4 bases from V and 4 bases from J; junction bases left unmatched: 6. CDR3: CAWTSGSGYEQYF. CDR3 sequence (DNA): TGTGCCTGGACCAGCGGGAGTGGATACGAGCAGTACTTC.

V and J are TRBV11-2 and TRBJ2-7; 10 bases fit TRBD2. The CDR3 loop spans 18 amino acids. Germline CDR1 and CDR2: SGHAT and FQNNGV. The V and J ends lost 5 bases and 2 bases, in that order; junction bases with no gene match: 15. This chain's CDR3 is CASSNKGLATLYAYEQYF. The CDR3 region has the DNA TGTGCCAGCAGCAATAAGGGACTAGCGACCCTCTACGCCTACGAGCAGTACTTC.